The 17 T cell receptor beta chains given below trace back to one sample, sequenced in a study of T cells in women clearing cervical HPV infection (dated by TCRdb to 2017 to 2018). The library relied on the immunoSEQ multiplex PCR assay. TCRdb obtained this table from immuneACCESS and retained in-frame rearrangements with V and J assigned. These tables miss some clones; where compared with another copy, unresolved V genes account for less than half of the shortfall, and the remainder is unexplained. The sample table gives under 50,000 clones. The ten largest clones take up approximately 6.4% of the sample. The sequenced sample was blood buffy coat. The receptors here all came from a woman aged 18 to 75 with a cervical HPV16 infection that either progressed to CIN3+ or cleared (not recorded which).

Turning to this clone: The read is 3 residues too short to cover the CDR3 end, so that end is filled in from the germline J gene. V gene TRBV20-1 combines with J gene TRBJ2-5, with 8 bases matching TRBD2. The trim removed 3 bases at V and 3 bases at J, leaving 6 bases unmatched. The germline V gene encodes CDR1 DFQATT and CDR2 SNEGSKA (reference sequence). CDR3 length: 14 amino acids. The DNA read from the CDR3 is TGCAGTGCTAGGAAACAAGCGGGAGAAGAGACC. Its translation: CSARKQAGEET. The whole CDR3 reads CSARKQAGEETQYF.

Turning to this clone: Sequencing ends 3 residues short of the CDR3 end; the germline J gene provides the rest. The chain links TRBV5-1 to TRBJ2-5, with TRBD2 identical over 12 bases. The CDR3 has 15 amino acids. The ends lost 0 bases at V and 5 bases at J; junction bases unmatched: 2. Germline V lookup: CDR1 SGHRS, CDR2 YFSETQ. CDR3 DNA (partial): TGCGCCAGCAGCTTGGCCGGACTAGCGGGGGAGACC. Translating gives CASSLAGLAGET. The CDR3 reads in full as CASSLAGLAGETQYF.

Regarding this clone: The read ends 3 residues early relative to the CDR3; the germline J gene fills the gap. V is TRBV7-9 and J is TRBJ1-2; D is unclear. Germline V gene lookup returns CDR1 SEHNR and CDR2 FQNEAQ (reference sequence). This CDR3 spans 12 amino acids. This CDR3 reads CASSRSEGGYTF. CDR3 bases read: TGTGCCAGCAGCCGTTCCGAGGGCGGC.

A note on this clone: The read comes to an end 3 residues before the CDR3 does, leaving the germline J gene to fill in the end. This chain connects TRBV10-3 to TRBJ2-2; 10 nucleotides align to TRBD1. V lost 7 bases, J lost 0 bases, and 5 bases stayed unmatched. The CDR3 is 16 residues long. Germline V gene sequence: CDR1 ENHRY, CDR2 SYGVKD. The DNA read from the CDR3 is TGTGCCATCAATTCGGGACAGGGGACGAACACCGGGGAG. It encodes CAINSGQGTNTGE. The entire CDR3 sequence reads CAINSGQGTNTGELFF.

For this clone: The sequenced fragment ends 3 residues before the CDR3 boundary, so the rest is inferred from the germline J gene. This chain links TRBV30 with TRBJ1-3; 7 bases are shared with TRBD1. This CDR3 contains 13 residues. From germline, CDR1 is GTSNPN and CDR2 SVGIG (reference sequence). V lost 8 bases and J lost 1; bases outside the gene matches: 5. The CDR3 loop is CAVTRGSGNTIYF. The CDR3 bases that were read are TGTGCCGTGACCAGGGGGTCTGGAAACACC.

The chain's CDR3 is CAWSGTGPETQYF. The CDR3 DNA, read in part, is TGTGCCTGGAGTGGGACAGGGCCAGAGACC. The V and J genes are TRBV30 and TRBJ2-5, with TRBD1 matching over 8 bases. The CDR3 end is not reached by the read, which stops 3 residues before it; the germline J gene fills it in. J was trimmed by 4 bases and V by 1 base; bases with no gene match: 2. Germline lookup yields CDR1 GTSNPN and CDR2 SVGIG (reference sequence). There are 13 residues in the CDR3.

Comment on this clone: The CDR3 goes on 3 residues after the read ends, and that part is filled in from the germline J gene. V usage is TRBV7-3 and J usage is TRBJ2-1; 12 bases agree with TRBD2. Germline V gene sequence: CDR1 SGHTA, CDR2 FQGTGA. V was pared by 4 bases and J by 6 bases, with 7 bases of the junction left unmatched. This CDR3 has 16 residues. The DNA read from the CDR3 is TGTGCCAGCAGCTCAGGACTAGCGGGGCCCCCCAATGAG. Translated: CASSSGLAGPPNE. The complete CDR3 protein is CASSSGLAGPPNEQFF.

Details on this clone: The read halts 3 residues ahead of the CDR3 end, with the missing end drawn from the germline J gene. This chain connects TRBV6-1 to TRBJ2-6; perhaps TRBD1 as D (6 bases). Germline CDR1 and CDR2: MNHNS and SASEGT. The CDR3 length is 14 residues. The V and J ends lost 4 bases and 4 bases respectively, with 8 bases between them. CDR3 protein: CASSGTDGANVLTF. Incomplete CDR3 DNA: TGTGCCAGCAGTGGGACAGACGGGGCCAACGTC.

CDR3 loop: CAGTDREGADTQYF. The part of the CDR3 DNA that was read is TGTGCCGGTACAGACAGGGAGGGCGCAGATACG. The chain uses TRBV30 and TRBJ2-3; either TRBD1 or TRBD2 may fit D (7 bases each). Coverage ceases 3 residues before the CDR3 finishes, and the germline J gene fills in the end. The germline V and J ends were trimmed by 8 bases and 4 bases, with 19 bases remaining between them. This CDR3 is built from 14 residues. Germline V gene data show CDR1 as GTSNPN and CDR2 as SVGIG (reference sequence).

Details on this clone: The sequenced fragment ends 3 residues before the CDR3 boundary, so the rest is inferred from the germline J gene. The chain recombines TRBV30 with TRBJ1-6; 10 bases are a match to TRBD1. Germline assignment: CDR1 GTSNPN and CDR2 SVGIG (reference sequence). The J segment lost 10 bases and the V segment lost 1 base, leaving 7 bases of the junction unmatched. The CDR3 has 15 amino acids. CDR3 bases read: TGTGCCTGGAGTGGTGACAGGGGGCAGGTCTCACCC. Protein sequence: CAWSGDRGQVSP. The CDR3 as a whole reads CAWSGDRGQVSPLHF.

CDR3: CSASPYLTYEQYF. The CDR3 DNA, read in part, is TGCAGTGCTAGTCCCTACCTGACCTACGAG. The V gene is TRBV20-1, the J gene TRBJ2-7; no definite D call. The read comes to an end 3 residues before the CDR3 does, leaving the germline J gene to fill in the end. CDR3 length: 13 amino acids. Trimming took off 3 bases at V and 2 bases at J, with 11 bases between the two ends. Germline CDR1 and CDR2: DFQATT and SNEGSKA (reference sequence).

Concerning this clone itself: The CDR3 goes on 3 residues after the read ends, and that part is filled in from the germline J gene. The rearrangement joins TRBV14 to TRBJ2-7; 7 positions match TRBD2. V lost 1 base, J lost 2 bases, and 8 bases stayed unmatched. This CDR3 region has 16 residues. The germline gives CDR1 SGHDN, CDR2 FVKESK. CDR3 sequence reads: CASSQVVPRGTYEQYF. CDR3 DNA (partial): TGTGCCAGCAGCCAAGTTGTCCCGCGGGGGACCTACGAG. The full variable domain, rest sourced from reference TRBV14 and TRBJ2-7, is EAGVTQFPSHSVIEKGQTVTLRCDPISGHDNLYWYRRVMGKEIKFLLHFVKESKQDESGMPNNRFLAERTGGTYSTLKVQPAELEDSGVYFCASSQVVPRGTYEQYFGPGTRLTVT.

To note about this clone: The read comes to an end 3 residues before the CDR3 does, leaving the germline J gene to fill in the end. The rearrangement uses TRBV7-3 and TRBJ2-1, with D perhaps TRBD2 (5 bases). The V gene's germline CDR1 is SGHTA and CDR2 FQGTGA. The V and J ends lost 4 bases and 4 bases respectively, with 8 bases between them. This CDR3 has 13 amino acids. Here the CDR3 reads CASSSTTYNEQFF. CDR3 DNA (partial): TGTGCCAGCAGCTCGACTACTTACAATGAG.

Remarks on this clone: The DNA ends 3 residues before the CDR3 does, and the rest of the CDR3 is filled in from the germline J gene. The chain carries TRBV5-4 and TRBJ2-2, with 7 bases lining up with TRBD1. The CDR3 length is 14 residues. The V gene's germline CDR1 is SGHNT and CDR2 YYREEE (reference sequence). Trimming at V came to 4 bases and at J to 6 bases, leaving 6 bases not matched to a gene. This CDR3 is CASSLRQGAGELFF. The covered CDR3 bases are TGTGCCAGCAGCCTACGCCAGGGGGCCGGGGAG.

On this clone itself: Coverage ceases 3 residues before the CDR3 finishes, and the germline J gene fills in the end. The chain links TRBV20-1 to TRBJ2-5, with D possibly being TRBD1 or TRBD2 (5 bases each). Deletions cut 5 bases from V and 2 bases from J, with 18 bases between. Germline V gene lookup returns CDR1 DFQATT and CDR2 SNEGSKA (reference sequence). The CDR3 sequence is 15 residues long. The covered CDR3 bases are TGCAGTGCTCGCTGGGGCGGAGGTAATCAAGAGACC. Amino acids: CSARWGGGNQET. The complete CDR3 protein is CSARWGGGNQETQYF.

Notes on this clone: The sequence runs out 3 residues before the end of the CDR3; the remainder is reconstructed from the germline J gene. The chain combines TRBV2 with TRBJ2-3; perhaps TRBD2 as D (5 bases). Looked up from germline, CDR1 is SNHLY and CDR2 is FYNNEI. CDR3 length: 12 residues. The V end was cut by 2 bases, the J end by 8 bases, with 8 bases between. Partial CDR3 DNA: TGTGCCAGCAGTGAAACCGAGGGTACG. It codes for CASSETEGT. The full CDR3 protein reads CASSETEGTQYF.

Comments on this clone: The CDR3 goes on 3 residues after the read ends, and that part is filled in from the germline J gene. The chain uses TRBV5-1 and TRBJ2-3; TRBD1 might be the D (5 bases). This CDR3 is 14 amino acids long. The germline gives CDR1 SGHRS, CDR2 YFSETQ. Trimming stripped 1 base from V and 2 bases from J, with 8 bases between. The CDR3 region is CASSLTGSTDTQYF. The sequenced part of the CDR3 DNA is TGCGCCAGCAGCTTGACAGGATCCACAGATACG. Complete variable domain (other parts from reference TRBV5-1 and TRBJ2-3): KAGVTQTPRYLIKTRGQQVTLSCSPISGHRSVSWYQQTPGQGLQFLFEYFSETQRNKGNFPGRFSGRQFSNSRSEMNVSTLELGDSALYLCASSLTGSTDTQYFGPGTRLTVL.